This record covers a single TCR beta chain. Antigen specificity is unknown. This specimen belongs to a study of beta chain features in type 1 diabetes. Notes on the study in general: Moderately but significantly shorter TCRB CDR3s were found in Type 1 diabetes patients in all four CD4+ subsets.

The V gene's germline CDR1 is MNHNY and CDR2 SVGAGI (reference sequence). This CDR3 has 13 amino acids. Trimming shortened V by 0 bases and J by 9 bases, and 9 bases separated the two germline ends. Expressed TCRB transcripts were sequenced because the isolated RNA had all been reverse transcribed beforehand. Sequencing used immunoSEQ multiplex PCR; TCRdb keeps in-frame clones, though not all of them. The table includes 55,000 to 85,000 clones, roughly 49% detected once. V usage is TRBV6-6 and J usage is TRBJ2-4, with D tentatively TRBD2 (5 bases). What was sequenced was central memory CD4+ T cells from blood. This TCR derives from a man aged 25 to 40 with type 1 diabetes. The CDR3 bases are TGTGCCAGCAGTTACTCGGGCGGAGGCATTCAGTACTTC. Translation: CASSYSGGGIQYF.